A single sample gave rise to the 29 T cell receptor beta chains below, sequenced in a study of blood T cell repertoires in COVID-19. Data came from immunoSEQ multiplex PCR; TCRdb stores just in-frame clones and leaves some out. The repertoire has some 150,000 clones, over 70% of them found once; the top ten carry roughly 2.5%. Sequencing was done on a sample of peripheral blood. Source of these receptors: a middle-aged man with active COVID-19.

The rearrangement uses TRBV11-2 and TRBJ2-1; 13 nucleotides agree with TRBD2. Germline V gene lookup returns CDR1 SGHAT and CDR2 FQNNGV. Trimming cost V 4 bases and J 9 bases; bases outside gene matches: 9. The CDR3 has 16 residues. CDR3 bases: TGTGCCAGCAGCTCCACCACTAGCGGGGGGGCCACTGAGCAGTTCTTC. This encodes CASSSTTSGGATEQFF.

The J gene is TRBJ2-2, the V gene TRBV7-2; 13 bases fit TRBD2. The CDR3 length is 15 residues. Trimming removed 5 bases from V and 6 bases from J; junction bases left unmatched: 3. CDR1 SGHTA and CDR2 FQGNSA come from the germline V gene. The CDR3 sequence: CASSPGLAGSGELFF. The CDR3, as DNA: TGTGCCAGCAGCCCGGGACTAGCGGGGTCCGGGGAGCTGTTTTTT.

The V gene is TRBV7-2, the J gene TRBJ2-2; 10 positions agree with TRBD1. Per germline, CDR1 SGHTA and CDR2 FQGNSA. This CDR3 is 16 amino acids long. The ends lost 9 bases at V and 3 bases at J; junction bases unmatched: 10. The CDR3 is CASSLVGTGDTGELFF. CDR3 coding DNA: TGTGCCAGTTCGTTGGTAGGGACAGGGGACACCGGGGAGCTGTTTTTT.

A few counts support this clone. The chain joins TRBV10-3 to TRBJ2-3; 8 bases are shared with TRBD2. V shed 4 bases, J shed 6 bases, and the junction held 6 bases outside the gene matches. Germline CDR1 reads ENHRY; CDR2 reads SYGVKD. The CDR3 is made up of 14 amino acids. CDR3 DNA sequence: TGTGCCATCAGTGTCACGGGGGGGGGCGATACGCAGTATTTT. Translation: CAISVTGGGDTQYF.

The CDR3 bases are TGTGCCAGCAGCTCTATTCCCACGAACACTGAAGCTTTCTTT. It specifies CASSSIPTNTEAFF. V gene TRBV9 combines with J gene TRBJ1-1; the D is unclear. This CDR3 comprises 14 residues. Trimming pared 4 bases from V and 1 base from J, leaving 11 bases between. CDR1 is SGDLS and CDR2 is YYNGEE in the germline V gene.

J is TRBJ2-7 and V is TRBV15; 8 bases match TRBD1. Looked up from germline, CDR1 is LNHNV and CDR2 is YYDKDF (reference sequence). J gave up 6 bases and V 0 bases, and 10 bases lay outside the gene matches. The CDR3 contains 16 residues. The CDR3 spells CATSRDYGQGKGEQYF. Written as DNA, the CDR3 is TGTGCCACCAGCAGAGATTACGGACAGGGCAAAGGCGAGCAGTACTTC.

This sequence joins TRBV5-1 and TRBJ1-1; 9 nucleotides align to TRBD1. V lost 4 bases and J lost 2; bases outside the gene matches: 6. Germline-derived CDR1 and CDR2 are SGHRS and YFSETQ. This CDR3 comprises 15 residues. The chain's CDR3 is CASSPRTGANTEAFF. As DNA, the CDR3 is TGCGCCAGCAGCCCCCGGACAGGGGCAAACACTGAAGCTTTCTTT.

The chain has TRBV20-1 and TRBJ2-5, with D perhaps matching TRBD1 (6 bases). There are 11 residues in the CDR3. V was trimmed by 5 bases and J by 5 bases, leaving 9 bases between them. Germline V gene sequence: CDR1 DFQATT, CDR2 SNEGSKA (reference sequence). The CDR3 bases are TGCAGTGCTGGGGGCGGGGAGACCCAGTACTTC. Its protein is CSAGGGETQYF.

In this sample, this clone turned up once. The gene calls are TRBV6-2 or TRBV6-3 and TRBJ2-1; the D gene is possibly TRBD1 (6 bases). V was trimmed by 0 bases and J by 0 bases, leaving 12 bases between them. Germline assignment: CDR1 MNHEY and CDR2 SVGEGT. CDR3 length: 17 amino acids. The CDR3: CASSYSPPQGSYNEQFF. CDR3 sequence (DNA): TGTGCCAGCAGTTACTCCCCACCACAGGGCTCCTACAATGAGCAGTTCTTC.

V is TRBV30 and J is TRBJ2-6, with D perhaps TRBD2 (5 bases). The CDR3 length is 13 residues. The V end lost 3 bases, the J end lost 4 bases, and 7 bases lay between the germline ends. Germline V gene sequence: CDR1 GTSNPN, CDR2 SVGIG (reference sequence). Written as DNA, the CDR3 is TGTGCCTGGAGGAGGGCCGGGGCCAACGTCCTGACTTTC. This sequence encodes CAWRRAGANVLTF.

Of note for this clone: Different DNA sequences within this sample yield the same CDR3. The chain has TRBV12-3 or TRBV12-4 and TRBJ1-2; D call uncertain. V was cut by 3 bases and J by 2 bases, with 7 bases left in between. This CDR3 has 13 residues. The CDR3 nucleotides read TGTGCCAGCAGTTTGCGGGTCAACTATGGCTACACCTTC. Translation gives CASSLRVNYGYTF.

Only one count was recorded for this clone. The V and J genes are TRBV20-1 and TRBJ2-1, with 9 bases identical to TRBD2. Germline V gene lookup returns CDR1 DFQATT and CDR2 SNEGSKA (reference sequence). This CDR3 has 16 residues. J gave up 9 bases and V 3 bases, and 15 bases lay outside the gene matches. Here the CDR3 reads CSASISSGVLRGEQFF. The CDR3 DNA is TGCAGTGCTAGTATTTCTAGCGGGGTCCTCCGAGGTGAGCAGTTCTTC.

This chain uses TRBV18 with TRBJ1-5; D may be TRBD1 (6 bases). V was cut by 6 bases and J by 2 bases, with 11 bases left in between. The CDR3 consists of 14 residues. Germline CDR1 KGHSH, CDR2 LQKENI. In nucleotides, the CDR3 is TGTGCCAGCTCCCCGAACAGGGGCAATCAGCCCCAGCATTTT. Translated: CASSPNRGNQPQHF.

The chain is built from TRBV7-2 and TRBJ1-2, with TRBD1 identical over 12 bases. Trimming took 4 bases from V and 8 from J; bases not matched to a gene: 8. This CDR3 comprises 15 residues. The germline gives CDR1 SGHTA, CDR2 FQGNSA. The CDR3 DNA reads TGTGCCAGCAGCTCCCCGGGACAGGGGGCATCAGGCTACACCTTC. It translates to CASSSPGQGASGYTF.

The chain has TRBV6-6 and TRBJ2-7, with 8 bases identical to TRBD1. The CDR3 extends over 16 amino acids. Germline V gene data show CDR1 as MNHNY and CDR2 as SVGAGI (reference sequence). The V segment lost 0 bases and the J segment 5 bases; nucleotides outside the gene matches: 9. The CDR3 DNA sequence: TGTGCCAGCAGTTACTCGGCCAGGGGGCTATCCAACGAGCAGTACTTC. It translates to CASSYSARGLSNEQYF.

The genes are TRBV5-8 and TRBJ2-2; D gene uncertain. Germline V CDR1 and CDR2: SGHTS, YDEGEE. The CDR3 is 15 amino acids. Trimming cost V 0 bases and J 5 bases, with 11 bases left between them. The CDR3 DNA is TGTGCCAGCAGCTTGGGCCCAGCTAGGACCGGGGAGCTGTTTTTT. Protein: CASSLGPARTGELFF.

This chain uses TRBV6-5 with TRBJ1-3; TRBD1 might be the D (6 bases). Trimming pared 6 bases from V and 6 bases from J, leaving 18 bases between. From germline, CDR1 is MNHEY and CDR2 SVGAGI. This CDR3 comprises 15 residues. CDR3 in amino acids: CASSSPTGGENTIYF. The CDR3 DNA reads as TGTGCCAGCAGCTCCCCAACGGGGGGCGAAAACACCATATATTTT.

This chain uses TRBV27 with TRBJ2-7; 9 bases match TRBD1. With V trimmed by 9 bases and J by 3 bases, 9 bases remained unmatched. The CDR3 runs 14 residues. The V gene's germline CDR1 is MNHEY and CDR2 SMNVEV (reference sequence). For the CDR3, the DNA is TGTGCCAGGGGGAAAGGGACAGGGAGCTACGAGCAGTACTTC. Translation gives CARGKGTGSYEQYF.

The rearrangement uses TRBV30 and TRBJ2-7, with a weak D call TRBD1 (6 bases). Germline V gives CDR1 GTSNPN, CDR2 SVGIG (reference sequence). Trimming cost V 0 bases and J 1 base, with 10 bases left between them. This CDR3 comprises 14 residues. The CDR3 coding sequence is TGTGCCTGGAGTGTAGGGGACACTTCCTACGAGCAGTACTTC. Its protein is CAWSVGDTSYEQYF.

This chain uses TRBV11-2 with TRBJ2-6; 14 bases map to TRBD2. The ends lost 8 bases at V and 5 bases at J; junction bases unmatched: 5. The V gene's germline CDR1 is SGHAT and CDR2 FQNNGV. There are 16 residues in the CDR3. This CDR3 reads CASRRTSGGRANVLTF. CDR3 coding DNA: TGTGCCAGCCGTCGGACTAGCGGGGGGAGGGCCAACGTCCTGACTTTC.

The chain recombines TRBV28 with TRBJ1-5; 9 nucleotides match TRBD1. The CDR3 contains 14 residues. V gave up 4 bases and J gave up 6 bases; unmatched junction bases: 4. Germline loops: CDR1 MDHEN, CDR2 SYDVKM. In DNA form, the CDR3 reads TGTGCCAGCAGTTACAGGGGGCGACTTCAGCCCCAGCATTTT. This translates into CASSYRGRLQPQHF.

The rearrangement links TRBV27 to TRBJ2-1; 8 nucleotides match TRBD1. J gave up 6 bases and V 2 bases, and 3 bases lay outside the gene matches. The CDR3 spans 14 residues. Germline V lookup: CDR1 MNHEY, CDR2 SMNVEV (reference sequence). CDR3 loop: CASSLRQGINEQFF. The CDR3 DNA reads TGTGCCAGCAGTTTAAGACAGGGGATCAATGAGCAGTTCTTC.

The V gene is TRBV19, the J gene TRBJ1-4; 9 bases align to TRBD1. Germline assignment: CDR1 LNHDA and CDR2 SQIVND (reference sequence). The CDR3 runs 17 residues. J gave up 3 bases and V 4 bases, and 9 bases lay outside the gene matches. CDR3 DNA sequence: TGTGCCAGTAGTAGACCGGGACAGGGACAGGCTAATGAAAAACTGTTTTTT. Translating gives CASSRPGQGQANEKLFF.

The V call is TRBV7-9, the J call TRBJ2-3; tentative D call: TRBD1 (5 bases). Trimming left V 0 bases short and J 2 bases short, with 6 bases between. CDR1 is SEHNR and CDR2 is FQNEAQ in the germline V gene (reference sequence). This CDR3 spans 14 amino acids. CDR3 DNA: TGTGCCAGCAGCTTAGCAGGGGCCACAGATACGCAGTATTTT. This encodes CASSLAGATDTQYF.

The CDR3 bases are TGTGCCAGTAGTATTCGGCAGGAACTCTATGGCTACACCTTC. Amino acids: CASSIRQELYGYTF. This chain links TRBV19 with TRBJ1-2; D unclear. The length of the CDR3 is 14 residues. Per the germline V gene, CDR1 is LNHDA and CDR2 is SQIVND (reference sequence). Deletions cut 3 bases from V and 4 bases from J, with 12 bases between.

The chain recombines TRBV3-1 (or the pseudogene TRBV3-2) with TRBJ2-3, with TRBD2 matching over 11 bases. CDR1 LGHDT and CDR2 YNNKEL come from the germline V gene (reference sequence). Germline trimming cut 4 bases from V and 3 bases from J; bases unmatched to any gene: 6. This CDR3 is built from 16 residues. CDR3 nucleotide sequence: TGTGCCAGCAGCCCACGTAGCGGGGGGGCGACAGATACGCAGTATTTT. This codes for CASSPRSGGATDTQYF.

CDR3 loop: CATYSTSGGPGASEQFF. For the CDR3, the DNA is TGCGCCACATACTCGACTAGCGGGGGCCCGGGGGCCAGTGAGCAGTTCTTC. This chain links TRBV5-1 with TRBJ2-1; 12 bases map to TRBD2. Trimming at V came to 9 bases and at J to 9 bases, leaving 19 bases not matched to a gene. CDR1 is SGHRS, CDR2 YFSETQ, per germline. This CDR3 is 17 amino acids long.

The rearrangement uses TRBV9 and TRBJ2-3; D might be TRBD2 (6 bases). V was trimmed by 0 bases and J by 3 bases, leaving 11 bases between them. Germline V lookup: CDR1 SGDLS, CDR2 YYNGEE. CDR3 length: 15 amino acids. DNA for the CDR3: TGTGCCAGCAGCGTAGCGGGAGAAAAGACAGATACGCAGTATTTT. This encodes CASSVAGEKTDTQYF.

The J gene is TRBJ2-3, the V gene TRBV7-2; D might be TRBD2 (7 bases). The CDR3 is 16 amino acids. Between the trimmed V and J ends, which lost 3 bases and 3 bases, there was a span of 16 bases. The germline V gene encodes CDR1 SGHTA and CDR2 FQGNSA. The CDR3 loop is CASSLDPGGPTDTQYF. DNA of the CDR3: TGTGCCAGCAGCTTGGACCCGGGGGGCCCGACAGATACGCAGTATTTT.